These T cell receptor beta chains were read from a single sample in a study of blood T cells in healthy people across ages. TCRdb itself ran the 5' RACE reads through MiXCR, one entry per CDR3 protein. The table shows about a million distinct CDR3 sequences, with around 49% occurring only once. Sequenced input: blood. The receptors were sampled from a man aged 30 to 39 in good health. Both conserved end residues are part of each CDR3. The order of the fields is CDR3 DNA, CDR3 protein, V gene, J gene, D gene, clone size. D genes are given only for firm matches. Only part of the rows carry a size: once, few, many, or a class if the clone is expanded.

TGTGCCAGCAGCTCACGGACGGTGAACACTGAAGCTTTCTTT	CASSSRTVNTEAFF	TRBV7-2	TRBJ1-1	.	few
TGTGCCAGCAGCGTCGGACAGGGGGCTAACTATGGCTACACCTTC	CASSVGQGANYGYTF	TRBV9	TRBJ1-2	TRBD1	many
TGCGCCAGCAGCTTGTATAGGACTAGCGCCTACGAGCAGTACTTC	CASSLYRTSAYEQYF	TRBV5-1	TRBJ2-7	TRBD2	.
TGTGCCATCAGTGAGTCTCGAGGGGAAGAGACCCAGTACTTC	CAISESRGEETQYF	TRBV10-3	TRBJ2-5	.	.
TGTGCCAGCAGCCCCCCGCAGGGCATCGGTTCCTACGAGCAGTACTTC	CASSPPQGIGSYEQYF	TRBV7-8	TRBJ2-7	.	.
TGTGCCACCTCCCGGGGTTTGGGACTAGCGGACCCAAGCTCCTACGAGCAGTACTTC	CATSRGLGLADPSSYEQYF	TRBV27	TRBJ2-7	TRBD2	few
TGTGCCACCAGTGGTCTAGCGGGGGCGGAGCAGTTCTTC	CATSGLAGAEQFF	TRBV24-1	TRBJ2-1	TRBD2	.
TGTGCCAGCTCACCCCAAGGACTAGCGGTCGAGCAGTACTTC	CASSPQGLAVEQYF	TRBV18	TRBJ2-7	TRBD2	.
TGCAGCGTTGGGTCGGGGGTGATGAAGGGCTACACCTTC	CSVGSGVMKGYTF	TRBV29-1	TRBJ1-2	.	few
TGCGCCAGCAGCAGACAGGACAGGGCAGAATCACCCCTCCACTTT	CASSRQDRAESPLHF	TRBV5-1	TRBJ1-6	TRBD1	.
TGTGCCAGCAGTTTTTCTGGGACAGGTAGTCGCTACACCTTC	CASSFSGTGSRYTF	TRBV28	TRBJ1-2	TRBD1	.
TGTGCCATCAGCGGAGCGGGGGACACTGAAGCTTTCTTT	CAISGAGDTEAFF	TRBV10-3	TRBJ1-1	.	once
TGCACCGGACCGGGAACTGACTACGAGCAGTACTTC	CTGPGTDYEQYF	TRBV20-1	TRBJ2-7	.	.
TGTGCCAGCTCACCACAAACCGCGTTCACAGATACGCAGTATTTT	CASSPQTAFTDTQYF	TRBV18	TRBJ2-3	.	.
TGTGCCAGCAGTTCGGGGGGGACCTTCGCCGAGCAGTACTTC	CASSSGGTFAEQYF	TRBV2	TRBJ2-7	TRBD2	few
TGCGCCAGCAGCTTCGGGGGGCCACCCCTCCACTTT	CASSFGGPPLHF	TRBV5-1	TRBJ1-6	.	few
TGTGCCAGCACCCCGGCGGGTAACATGAACACTGAAGCTTTCTTT	CASTPAGNMNTEAFF	TRBV6-5	TRBJ1-1	.	.
TGTGCCAGCAGCCCGCCGAGCGGGGGATACAATGAGCAGTTCTTC	CASSPPSGGYNEQFF	TRBV7-9	TRBJ2-1	TRBD2	few
TGTGCCAGCAGTTGGCCACAGGGGGGGCAGTACTTC	CASSWPQGGQYF	TRBV6-2/TRBV6-3	TRBJ2-5	.	.
TGTGCCAGCAGTGTAAACCAGGGAGGTGAAAAACTGTTTTTT	CASSVNQGGEKLFF	TRBV28	TRBJ1-4	.	.
TGTGCCAGCAGGACGATCCAAAGCACAGATACGCAGTATTTT	CASRTIQSTDTQYF	TRBV7-2	TRBJ2-3	.	.
TGCAGTGCTAGACGCCCCGGCGCCCAAGAGACCCAGTACTTC	CSARRPGAQETQYF	TRBV20-1	TRBJ2-5	.	.
TGTGCCAGCAGTTGGGGACCGAATAGCAATCAGCCCCAGCATTTT	CASSWGPNSNQPQHF	TRBV27	TRBJ1-5	.	.
TGTGCCAGCCGGGACAGGGGTTCCTACGAGCAGTACTTC	CASRDRGSYEQYF	TRBV6-1	TRBJ2-7	TRBD1	many
TGTGCCAGCAGCCCCACCGGGACTAGCATACATGAGCAGTTCTTC	CASSPTGTSIHEQFF	TRBV5-5	TRBJ2-1	TRBD2	few
TGCGCCAGCAGCCCCCTGGGGCCACGCACAGATACGCAGTATTTT	CASSPLGPRTDTQYF	TRBV4-1	TRBJ2-3	.	.
TGTGCCAGCAGTCCCCGGGACTCGCTCCGAGAGCAGTACTTC	CASSPRDSLREQYF	TRBV6-6	TRBJ2-7	.	few
TGTGCCAGCAGCCTAACAGGGGTACAGACAGATACGCAGTATTTT	CASSLTGVQTDTQYF	TRBV12-3/TRBV12-4	TRBJ2-3	TRBD1	.
TGTGCCAGCAGTTCTATGGGGCGAAGATTCTACAATGAGCAGTTCTTC	CASSSMGRRFYNEQFF	TRBV27	TRBJ2-1	.	.
TGTGCCAGCAGCCCTCTAAATGGCGGCTCCATGAGGGAGACCCAGTACTTC	CASSPLNGGSMRETQYF	TRBV4-2	TRBJ2-5	.	few
TGTGCCAGCAGACAAGACAGGCCCCGCAATCAGCCCCAGCATTTT	CASRQDRPRNQPQHF	TRBV6-2/TRBV6-3	TRBJ1-5	.	few
TGTGCCAGCAGCGCGGGGACAGGGGATCGGGGCTACACCTTC	CASSAGTGDRGYTF	TRBV7-9	TRBJ1-2	TRBD1	few
TGTGCCAGCAGCCAAGATACAAGTTCTAATGAAAAACTGTTTTTT	CASSQDTSSNEKLFF	TRBV4-2	TRBJ1-4	.	.
TGCGCCAGCAGCCAAGATAGGGCTAGCCCCTACGAGCAGTACTTC	CASSQDRASPYEQYF	TRBV4-3	TRBJ2-7	.	few
TGTGCCAGCAGTTCCCGATTTGACAGGGACACAGATACGCAGTATTTT	CASSSRFDRDTDTQYF	TRBV28	TRBJ2-3	TRBD1	.
TGTGCCAGCTCCCCTGATTCAATAGAGAGGGCCACAGATACGCAGTATTTT	CASSPDSIERATDTQYF	TRBV18	TRBJ2-3	.	few
TGTGCCAGCAGCCCGGGACTAGCGTTAGAGACCCAGTACTTC	CASSPGLALETQYF	TRBV7-9	TRBJ2-5	TRBD2	.
TGTGCCAGCAGTCATCGACAGGGAGGAATTTCACCCCTCCACTTT	CASSHRQGGISPLHF	TRBV6-2/TRBV6-3	TRBJ1-6	TRBD1	.
TGCAGTGCTAGAGTTGGCGGCAACTATGGCTGCACCTTC	CSARVGGNYGCTF	TRBV20-1	TRBJ1-2	.	.
TGCAGTGCTCCGAAAGGGGGTAACACCGGGGAGCTGTTTTTT	CSAPKGGNTGELFF	TRBV20-1	TRBJ2-2	.	many
TGTGCCAGCAGCGTAGGACTAGCGGTACAGTACGAGCAGTACTTC	CASSVGLAVQYEQYF	TRBV9	TRBJ2-7	TRBD2	.
TGCGCCAGCAGCCAGGACTGGAGATCCGGAGAGACCCAGTACTTC	CASSQDWRSGETQYF	TRBV4-3	TRBJ2-5	.	many
TGTGCCAGCAGCTCTGAGGGGGGCGGCGGATCACCCCTCCACTTT	CASSSEGGGGSPLHF	TRBV7-2	TRBJ1-6	.	few
TGTGCCACCAGCCCGTGGGGGGAAGGAGACTACGAGCAGTACTTC	CATSPWGEGDYEQYF	TRBV15	TRBJ2-7	.	few
TGTGCCAGCAGCCAAAGGGATGTTGAAGTGGAGCAGTACTTC	CASSQRDVEVEQYF	TRBV3-1	TRBJ2-5	.	few
TGCAGCTCTCGGTGGCGTTTCCAAGAGACCCAGTACTTC	CSSRWRFQETQYF	TRBV29-1	TRBJ2-5	.	.
TGTGCCAGCAGCCCTATAGGCGTCTACGAGCAGTACTTC	CASSPIGVYEQYF	TRBV3-1	TRBJ2-7	.	.
TGTGCCAGCAGTTTCAATCTGAACACTGAAGCTTTCTTT	CASSFNLNTEAFF	TRBV28	TRBJ1-1	.	.
TGTGCCAGCAGATCCCTACAATCAGGCGCCTACGAGCAGTACTTC	CASRSLQSGAYEQYF	TRBV28	TRBJ2-7	.	.
TGTGCCAGCGCAAAAAAGGCTATCCGTCCCGTGAGTGAGCAGTACTTC	CASAKKAIRPVSEQYF	TRBV27	TRBJ2-4	.	few
TGCGCCAGCAGTCAATCCGGGACCGGGGAGACCCAGTACTTC	CASSQSGTGETQYF	TRBV5-1	TRBJ2-5	.	many
TGTGCCAGCAGTTACCAGGGAACTGCCATGAACACTGAAGCTTTCTTT	CASSYQGTAMNTEAFF	TRBV6-2/TRBV6-3	TRBJ1-1	.	.
TGTGCCAGCAGAGGGACAGGGGGTACGGGAGAGCAGTACTTC	CASRGTGGTGEQYF	TRBV6-2/TRBV6-3	TRBJ2-7	TRBD1	.